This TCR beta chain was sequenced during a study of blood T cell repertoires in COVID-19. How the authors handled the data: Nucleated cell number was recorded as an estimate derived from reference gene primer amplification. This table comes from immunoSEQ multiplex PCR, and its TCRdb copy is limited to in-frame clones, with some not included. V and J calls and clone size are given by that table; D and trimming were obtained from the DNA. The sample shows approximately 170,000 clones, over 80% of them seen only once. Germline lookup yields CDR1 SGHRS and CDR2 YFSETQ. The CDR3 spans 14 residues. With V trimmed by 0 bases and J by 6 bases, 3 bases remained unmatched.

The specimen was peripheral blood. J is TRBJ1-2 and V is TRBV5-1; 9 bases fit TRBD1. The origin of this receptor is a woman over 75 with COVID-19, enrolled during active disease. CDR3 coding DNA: TGCGCCAGCAGCTTGGAGGGACAGGGAAATGGCTACACCTTC. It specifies CASSLEGQGNGYTF.